This T cell receptor (beta chain) was retrieved from a study of blood T cell repertoires in COVID-19. Generated by immunoSEQ multiplex PCR, the TCRdb table keeps only in-frame clones and is missing some. The table lists 150,000 to 200,000 clones, 75% to 85% of them singletons. CDR1 ENHRY and CDR2 SYGVKD come from the germline V gene. The CDR3 length is 15 residues. V lost 0 bases and J lost 6, with 11 bases in between. The V call is TRBV10-3, the J call TRBJ2-2; no definite D call. The sequence derives from a man aged 60 to 75 with acute or convalescent COVID-19. Sequenced input: peripheral blood. For the CDR3, the DNA is TGTGCCATCAGTGAGTCTAACGGGTATTCCGGGGAGCTGTTTTTT. Translation: CAISESNGYSGELFF.